This T cell receptor (beta chain) stems from a study of OX40 agonist ivuxolimab in advanced cancers. General study results and limits: CD8+ T cells showed, on average, more clonal expansion than CD4+ cells. The antigen specificity of the peripheral T cells (those that were expanded) was not determined. There was clonal expansion of CD4+ and CD8+ blood T cells by week 6 at 0.1 to 3.0 mg/kg.

The data were produced by immunoSEQ multiplex PCR, yet TCRdb's version contains in-frame clones alone and is incomplete. This sample carries about 51,000 clones, 84% of them seen once, and the ten largest clones take roughly a quarter. This clone was seen only once. The antigen is unknown. The sample in question was CD4+ or CD8+ T cells sorted from blood, obtained in a trial of the OX40 agonist ivuxolimab. This receptor was identified in an adult with an advanced solid tumor such as melanoma, head and neck, liver or kidney cancer.

This CDR3 reads CASSSFRGGLETQYF. The DNA for the CDR3 is TGTGCCAGCAGCTCCTTCCGCGGGGGCCTGGAGACCCAGTACTTC. The chain combines TRBV7-9 with TRBJ2-5; D possibly corresponds to TRBD2 (7 bases). CDR1 SEHNR and CDR2 FQNEAQ come from the germline V gene (reference sequence). V was trimmed by 4 bases and J by 5 bases, leaving 17 bases between them. This CDR3 comprises 15 residues. Combining the CDR3 with reference TRBV7-9 and TRBJ2-5 gives the whole variable domain DTGVSQNPRHKITKRGQNVTFRCDPISEHNRLYWYRQTLGQGPEFLTYFQNEAQLEKSRLLSDRFSAERPKGSFSTLEIQRTEQGDSAMYLCASSSFRGGLETQYFGPGTRLLVL.